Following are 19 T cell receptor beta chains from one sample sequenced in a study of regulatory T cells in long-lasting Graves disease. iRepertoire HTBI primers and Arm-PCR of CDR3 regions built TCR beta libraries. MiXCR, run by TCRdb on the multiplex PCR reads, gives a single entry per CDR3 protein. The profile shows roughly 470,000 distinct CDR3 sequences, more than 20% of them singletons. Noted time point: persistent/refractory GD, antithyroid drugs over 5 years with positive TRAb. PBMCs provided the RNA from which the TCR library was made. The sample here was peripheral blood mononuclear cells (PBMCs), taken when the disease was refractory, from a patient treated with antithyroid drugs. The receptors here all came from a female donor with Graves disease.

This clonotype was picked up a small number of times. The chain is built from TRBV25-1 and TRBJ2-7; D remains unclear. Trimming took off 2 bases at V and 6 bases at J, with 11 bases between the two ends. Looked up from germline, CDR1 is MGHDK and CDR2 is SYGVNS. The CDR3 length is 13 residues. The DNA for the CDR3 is TGTGCCAGCAGTGAACCCGGACCTAGCGAGCAGTACTTC. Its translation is CASSEPGPSEQYF.

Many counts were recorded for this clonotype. CDR3: CASSMHAQETQYF. The CDR3 bases are TGTGCCAGCAGCATGCACGCCCAAGAGACCCAGTACTTC. The chain has TRBV5-5 and TRBJ2-5, with D uncertain. Trimming removed 4 bases at V and 1 base at J, with 8 bases between. The germline V gene encodes CDR1 SGHKS and CDR2 YYEKEE (reference sequence). The CDR3 contains 13 residues.

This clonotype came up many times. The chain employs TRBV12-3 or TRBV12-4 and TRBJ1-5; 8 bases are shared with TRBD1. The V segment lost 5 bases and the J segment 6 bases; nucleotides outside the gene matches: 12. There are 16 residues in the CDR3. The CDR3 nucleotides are TGTGCCAGCAGTATAACAGGGGGGAGTGATCGTCAGCCCCAGCATTTT. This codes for CASSITGGSDRQPQHF.

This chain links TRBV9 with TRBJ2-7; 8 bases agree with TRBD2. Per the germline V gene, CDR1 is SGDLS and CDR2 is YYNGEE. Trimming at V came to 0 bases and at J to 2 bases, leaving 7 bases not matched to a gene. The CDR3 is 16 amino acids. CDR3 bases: TGTGCCAGCAGCGTAGGAAATAGCGGGGACGCCTACGAGCAGTACTTC. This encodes CASSVGNSGDAYEQYF.

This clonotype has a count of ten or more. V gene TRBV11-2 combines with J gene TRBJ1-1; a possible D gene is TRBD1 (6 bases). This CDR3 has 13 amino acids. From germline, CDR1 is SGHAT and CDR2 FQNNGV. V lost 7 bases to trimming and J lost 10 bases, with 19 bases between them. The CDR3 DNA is TGTGCCAGCACCCAGGGACATATGAGAGGAGCTTTCTTT. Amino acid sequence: CASTQGHMRGAFF.

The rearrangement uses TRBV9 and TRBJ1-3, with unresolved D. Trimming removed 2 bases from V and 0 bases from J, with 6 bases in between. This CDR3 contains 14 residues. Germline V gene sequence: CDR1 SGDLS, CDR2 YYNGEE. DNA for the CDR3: TGTGCCAGCAGCGTTAGTAACTCTGGAAACACCATATATTTT. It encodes CASSVSNSGNTIYF.

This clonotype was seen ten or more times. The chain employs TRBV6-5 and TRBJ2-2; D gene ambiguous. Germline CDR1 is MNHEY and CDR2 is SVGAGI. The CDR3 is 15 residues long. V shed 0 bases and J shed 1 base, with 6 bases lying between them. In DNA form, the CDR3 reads TGTGCCAGCAGTTACTCGGCAGGGAACACCGGGGAGCTGTTTTTT. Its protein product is CASSYSAGNTGELFF.

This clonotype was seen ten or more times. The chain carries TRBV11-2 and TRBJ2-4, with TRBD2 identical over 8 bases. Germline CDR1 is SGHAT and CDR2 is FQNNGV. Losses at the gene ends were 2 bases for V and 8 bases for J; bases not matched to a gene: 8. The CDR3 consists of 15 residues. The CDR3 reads CASSLLAGPLYIQYF. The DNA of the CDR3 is TGTGCCAGCAGCTTATTAGCGGGGCCGTTGTACATTCAGTACTTC.

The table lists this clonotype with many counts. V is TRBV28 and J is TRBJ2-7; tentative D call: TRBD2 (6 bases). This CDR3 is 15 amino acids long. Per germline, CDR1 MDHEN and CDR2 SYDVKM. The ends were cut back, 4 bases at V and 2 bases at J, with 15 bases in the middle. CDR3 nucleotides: TGTGCCAGCAGTTCCCCGGGAGTGGGGCCCTACGAGCAGTACTTC. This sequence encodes CASSSPGVGPYEQYF.

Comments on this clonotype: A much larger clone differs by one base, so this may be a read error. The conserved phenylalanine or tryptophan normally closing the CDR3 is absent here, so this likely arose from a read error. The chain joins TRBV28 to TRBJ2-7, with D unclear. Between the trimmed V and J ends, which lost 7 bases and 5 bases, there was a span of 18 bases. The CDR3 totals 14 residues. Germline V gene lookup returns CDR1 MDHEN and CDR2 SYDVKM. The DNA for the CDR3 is TGTGCCAGCACCGGATCCGCAGGTGGGCACGAGCAGTACCTC. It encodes CASTGSAGGHEQYL.

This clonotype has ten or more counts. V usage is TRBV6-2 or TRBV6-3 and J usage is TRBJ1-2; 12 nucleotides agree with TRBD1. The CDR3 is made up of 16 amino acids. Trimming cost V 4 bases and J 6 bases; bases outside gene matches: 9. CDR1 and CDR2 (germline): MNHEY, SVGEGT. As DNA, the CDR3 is TGTGCCAGCAGTTTCCCCATAGGGACAGGGGGCAATGGCTACACCTTC. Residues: CASSFPIGTGGNGYTF.

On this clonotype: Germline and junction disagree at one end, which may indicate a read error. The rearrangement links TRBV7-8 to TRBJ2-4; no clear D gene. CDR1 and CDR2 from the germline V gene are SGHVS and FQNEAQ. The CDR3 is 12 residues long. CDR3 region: CASSLLGQPSHF. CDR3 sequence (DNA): TGTGCCAGCAGCTTATTGGGCCAGCCTTCTCACTTC. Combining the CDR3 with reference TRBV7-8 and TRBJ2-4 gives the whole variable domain GAGVSQSPRYKVAKRGQDVALRCDPISGHVSLFWYQQALGQGPEFLTYFQNEAQLDKSGLPSDRFFAERPEGSVSTLKIQRTQQEDSAVYLCASSLLGQPSHFGAGTRLSVL.

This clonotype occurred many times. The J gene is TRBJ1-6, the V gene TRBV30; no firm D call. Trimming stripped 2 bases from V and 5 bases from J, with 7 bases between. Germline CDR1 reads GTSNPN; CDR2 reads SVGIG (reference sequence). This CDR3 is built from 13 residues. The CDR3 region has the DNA TGTGCCTGGAGTACCAGCGATAATTCACCCCTCCACTTT. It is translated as CAWSTSDNSPLHF.

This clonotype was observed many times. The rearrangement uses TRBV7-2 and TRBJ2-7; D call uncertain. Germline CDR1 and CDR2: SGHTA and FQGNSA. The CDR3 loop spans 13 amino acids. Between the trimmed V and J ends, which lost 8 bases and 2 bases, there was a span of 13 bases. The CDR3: CASATDFTYEQYF. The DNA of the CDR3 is TGTGCCAGCGCAACGGATTTTACCTACGAGCAGTACTTC.

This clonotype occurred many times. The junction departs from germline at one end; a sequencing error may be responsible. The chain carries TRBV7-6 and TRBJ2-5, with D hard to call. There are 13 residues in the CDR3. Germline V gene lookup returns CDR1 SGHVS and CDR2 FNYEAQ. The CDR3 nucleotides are TGCGCCAGCAGCTTGGCCCCCCCCGAGACCCAGTACTTC. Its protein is CASSLAPPETQYF.

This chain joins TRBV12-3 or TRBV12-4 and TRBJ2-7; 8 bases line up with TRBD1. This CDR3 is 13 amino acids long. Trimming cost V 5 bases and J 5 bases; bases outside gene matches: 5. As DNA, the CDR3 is TGTGCCAGCAGTAGACAGGGGTCCGACGAGCAGTACTTC. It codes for CASSRQGSDEQYF.

The CDR3: CATSDGGRTSGRSHEQYF. The DNA for the CDR3 is TGTGCCACCAGTGATGGCGGACGTACTAGCGGGAGGTCCCACGAGCAGTACTTC. This chain connects TRBV24-1 to TRBJ2-7; TRBD2 matches at 12 bases. Germline loops: CDR1 KGHDR, CDR2 SFDVKD. The junction had 13 bases not matched to a gene; V was cut back by 3 bases and J by 5 bases. The CDR3 extends over 18 amino acids.

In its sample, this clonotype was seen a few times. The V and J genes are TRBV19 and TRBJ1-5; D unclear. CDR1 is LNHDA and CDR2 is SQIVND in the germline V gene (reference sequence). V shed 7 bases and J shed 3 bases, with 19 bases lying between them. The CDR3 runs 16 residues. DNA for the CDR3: TGTGCCAGTACCCCACCGGGTGGCCTTTACAATCAGCCCCAGCATTTT. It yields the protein CASTPPGGLYNQPQHF.

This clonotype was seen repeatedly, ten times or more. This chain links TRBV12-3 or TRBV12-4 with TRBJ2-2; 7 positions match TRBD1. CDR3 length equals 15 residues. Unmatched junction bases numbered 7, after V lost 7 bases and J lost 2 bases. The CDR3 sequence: CASTPGQINTGELFF. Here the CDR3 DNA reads TGTGCCAGCACGCCGGGACAGATAAACACCGGGGAGCTGTTTTTT.